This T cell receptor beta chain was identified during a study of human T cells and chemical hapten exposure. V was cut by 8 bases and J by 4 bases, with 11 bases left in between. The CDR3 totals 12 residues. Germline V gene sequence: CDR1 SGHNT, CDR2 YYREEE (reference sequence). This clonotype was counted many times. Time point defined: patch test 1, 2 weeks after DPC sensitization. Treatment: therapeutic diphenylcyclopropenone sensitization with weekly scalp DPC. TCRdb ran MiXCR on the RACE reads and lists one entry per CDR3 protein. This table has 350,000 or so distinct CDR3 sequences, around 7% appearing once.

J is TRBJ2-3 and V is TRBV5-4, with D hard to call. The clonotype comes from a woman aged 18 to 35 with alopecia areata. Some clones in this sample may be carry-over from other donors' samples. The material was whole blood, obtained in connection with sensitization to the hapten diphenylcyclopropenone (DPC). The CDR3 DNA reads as TGTGCCAGTAGACCAGAATCAGATACGCAGTATTTT. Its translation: CASRPESDTQYF.